The TCR beta chain under discussion was sequenced for a study of T cell responses to AZD1222 COVID-19 vaccine. General study findings and limits: Spike-specific TCR breadth and depth rose after two AZD1222 doses.

Repertoires were generated with immunoSEQ multiplex PCR, while TCRdb's copy carries only in-frame clones and drops some. Of approximately 130,000 clones listed, roughly 90% were seen once; the top ten hold around 4.4%. Points on this clone: Its antigen is undetermined.

The TCR originated in an adult who received the MenACWY meningococcal vaccine as a control. Here the sequenced sample was peripheral blood, taken 28 days after the second dose of the MenACWY control vaccine.

The CDR3 reads CASSLGTGKDSGNTIYF. The CDR3 DNA sequence: TGTGCCAGTAGTCTCGGGACAGGAAAAGACTCTGGAAACACCATATATTTT. The chain employs TRBV19 and TRBJ1-3, with 8 bases aligning to TRBD1. Germline V gene sequence: CDR1 LNHDA, CDR2 SQIVND (reference sequence). V lost 5 bases, J lost 0 bases, and 9 bases stayed unmatched. The CDR3 totals 17 residues.